Sequencing of this TCR beta chain was carried out in a study of cytomegalovirus exposure and HLA in healthy donors. Study-level findings and limits: It was approximately 170 TCR beta chains that were listed as cytomegalovirus-associated. Earlier analysis found most TCR beta V segments productive about 87% or about 30% of the time. Sequence variants that were highly shared formed a cluster that was likely a sequencing artifact.

Concerning this clone itself: The antigen remains unidentified.

PCR employed 60 Vbeta and 13 Jbeta primers. Methods used by the authors: About 9.9 million shared chains were among some 75 million unique TCR beta chains counted in a later analysis. The assay was immunoSEQ multiplex PCR, and TCRdb's table has in-frame clones only and misses some. For V, J and clone size, that table is used; D and trimming come from the DNA. The sample shows tens of thousands of clones, roughly 82% of them seen only once. The CDR3 covers 14 residues. V was trimmed by 5 bases and J by 7 bases, leaving 17 bases between them. The germline V gene has CDR1 SGHTA and CDR2 FQGTGA. The sequencing sample was made of PBMCs. The chain has TRBV7-3 and TRBJ1-2; tentative D call: TRBD1 (6 bases). The receptor was derived from a male donor in good health and CMV-seropositive. The CDR3 DNA reads TGTGCCAGCAGCCCAACACAGGGATCGGCTGGCTACACCTTC. Protein: CASSPTQGSAGYTF.